The 29 T cell receptor beta chains in this list originate from one sample, sequenced in a study of blood T cell repertoires in COVID-19. The assay was immunoSEQ multiplex PCR, and TCRdb's table has in-frame clones only and misses some. Of about 240,000 clones detected, around 86% appear once; the ten largest clones hold about 3.5%. The specimen was PBMCs or T cells enriched from blood (not recorded which). These receptors all come from a woman between 40 and 55 years old with acute COVID-19.

The V call is TRBV30, the J call TRBJ2-7; 9 bases map to TRBD1. Germline V lookup: CDR1 GTSNPN, CDR2 SVGIG (reference sequence). The CDR3 length is 14 residues. Trimming cost V 2 bases and J 3 bases; bases outside gene matches: 5. Here the CDR3 DNA reads TGTGCCTGGAGTACCGGGACAGGGTTCTACGAGCAGTACTTC. Its protein product is CAWSTGTGFYEQYF.

The gene calls are TRBV29-1 and TRBJ2-7; possible D gene TRBD1, 6 bases. CDR1 and CDR2 (germline): SQVTM, ANQGSEA. V gave up 0 bases and J gave up 2 bases, with 11 bases separating them. This CDR3 is 14 amino acids long. This CDR3 is CSVEDKDRTYEQYF. DNA of the CDR3: TGCAGCGTTGAAGATAAGGACAGAACCTACGAGCAGTACTTC.

A single count supports this clone. The rearrangement links TRBV24-1 to TRBJ2-1, with 9 bases that match TRBD2. The CDR3 is 18 amino acids. Germline values: CDR1 KGHDR, CDR2 SFDVKD. J gave up 1 base and V 4 bases, and 10 bases lay outside the gene matches. The CDR3 DNA sequence: TGTGCCACCAGTGACCGATTCTCACTAGCGGGTTCCTACAATGAGCAGTTCTTC. Translation: CATSDRFSLAGSYNEQFF.

This chain uses TRBV2 with TRBJ2-7; 7 nucleotides align to TRBD1. The trim removed 6 bases at V and 2 bases at J, leaving 7 bases unmatched. CDR3 size: 14 residues. CDR1 SNHLY and CDR2 FYNNEI come from the germline V gene. The CDR3 nucleotides read TGTGCCAGCAGACCCGGGACAGTGGCCTACGAGCAGTACTTC. As protein: CASRPGTVAYEQYF.

The V gene is TRBV21-1, the J gene TRBJ2-1; no DNA check was done on the table's D call, TRBD1. TRBV21-1 is given as a pseudogene. This CDR3 has 20 amino acids. CDR3: CASSTNRDRLLQSSYNEQFF. For the CDR3, the DNA is TGTGCCAGCAGCACGAACCGGGACAGGCTATTGCAGAGCTCCTACAATGAGCAGTTCTTC.

This clone was found many times. The V gene is TRBV7-9, the J gene TRBJ2-2; TRBD2 aligns across 8 bases. There are 16 residues in the CDR3. The trim removed 6 bases at V and 0 bases at J, leaving 6 bases unmatched. Germline CDR1 SEHNR, CDR2 FQNEAQ (reference sequence). The CDR3 bases are TGTGCCAGCAGTCCAATGGGACTAGCGAACACCGGGGAGCTGTTTTTT. Translation gives CASSPMGLANTGELFF.

The V gene is TRBV5-1, the J gene TRBJ2-3, with TRBD2 matching 8 bases. CDR3 length: 16 residues. V lost 4 bases, J lost 2 bases, and 9 bases stayed unmatched. Germline-derived CDR1 and CDR2 are SGHRS and YFSETQ. The CDR3 reads CASSAQAGAPTDTQYF. The CDR3 nucleotides are TGCGCCAGCAGCGCCCAAGCGGGAGCCCCCACAGATACGCAGTATTTT.

The chain carries TRBV9 and TRBJ2-2, with a tentative D call TRBD2 (5 bases). There are 13 residues in the CDR3. Germline CDR1 reads SGDLS; CDR2 reads YYNGEE. V lost 3 bases and J 4 bases, leaving 7 bases between the germline ends. The CDR3 loop is CASSAAATGELFF. CDR3 sequence (DNA): TGTGCCAGCAGCGCAGCGGCCACCGGGGAGCTGTTTTTT. The whole variable domain, remainder taken from reference TRBV9 and TRBJ2-2, is DSGVTQTPKHLITATGQRVTLRCSPRSGDLSVYWYQQSLDQGLQFLIQYYNGEERAKGNILERFSAQQFPDLHSELNLSSLELGDSALYFCASSAAATGELFFGEGSRLTVL.

The V gene is TRBV19, the J gene TRBJ2-5; 9 positions match TRBD1. The V segment lost 4 bases and the J segment 2 bases; nucleotides outside the gene matches: 2. The germline V gene encodes CDR1 LNHDA and CDR2 SQIVND (reference sequence). This CDR3 spans 14 amino acids. The CDR3 spells CASSRDRVQETQYF. CDR3 sequence (DNA): TGTGCCAGTAGTAGGGACAGGGTGCAAGAGACCCAGTACTTC.

The chain uses TRBV4-2 and TRBJ2-2; D is possibly TRBD1 (5 bases). The CDR3 is made up of 15 amino acids. V lost 4 bases and J 4 bases, leaving 13 bases between the germline ends. The V gene's germline CDR1 is LGHNA and CDR2 YNFKEQ. This CDR3 is CASSRKGSSTGELFF. In DNA form, the CDR3 reads TGTGCCAGCAGCCGCAAGGGGTCGAGCACCGGGGAGCTGTTTTTT.

This clone appeared once. This rearrangement joins TRBV2 to TRBJ1-5; D unresolved. The V end lost 2 bases, the J end lost 7 bases, and 18 bases lay between the germline ends. In germline, CDR1 is SNHLY, CDR2 FYNNEI. There are 16 residues in the CDR3. CDR3 sequence reads: CASSEFPDGLGQPQHF. The CDR3 DNA is TGTGCCAGCAGTGAATTTCCGGACGGACTAGGGCAGCCCCAGCATTTT.

The rearrangement uses TRBV12-3 or TRBV12-4 and TRBJ2-1; 7 bases align to TRBD2. Trimming removed 6 bases from V and 7 bases from J; junction bases left unmatched: 0. The CDR3 has 11 residues. In nucleotides, the CDR3 is TGTGCCAGCAGGCGGGGGAATGAGCAGTTCTTC. It codes for CASRRGNEQFF.

CDR3: CASRKLGNTYEQYF. DNA of the CDR3: TGTGCCAGCAGGAAACTAGGGAACACCTACGAGCAGTACTTC. The chain employs TRBV2 and TRBJ2-7; D may be TRBD2 (5 bases). Germline V gene sequence: CDR1 SNHLY, CDR2 FYNNEI. The CDR3 is 14 residues long. V dropped 6 bases and J dropped 2 bases, with 14 bases sitting between them.

The chain recombines TRBV11-3 with TRBJ2-1; 15 bases are a match to TRBD2. The V gene's germline CDR1 is SGHNT and CDR2 YENEEA. The junction had 5 bases not matched to a gene; V was cut back by 5 bases and J by 9 bases. The CDR3 loop spans 15 amino acids. CDR3 sequence reads: CASSPGTSGRTEQFF. The CDR3 DNA is TGTGCCAGCAGCCCTGGGACTAGCGGGAGGACTGAGCAGTTCTTC.

The V call is TRBV29-1, the J call TRBJ2-7; a weak D match, TRBD2 (5 bases). The CDR3 runs 13 residues. Germline V gene lookup returns CDR1 SQVTM and CDR2 ANQGSEA. Trimming took off 3 bases at V and 3 bases at J, with 12 bases between the two ends. CDR3 sequence: CSVDMGEGYEQYF. CDR3 nucleotides: TGCAGCGTTGATATGGGAGAGGGCTACGAGCAGTACTTC.

The V call is TRBV6-5, the J call TRBJ1-5; 7 bases map to TRBD1. The germline V gene has CDR1 MNHEY and CDR2 SVGAGI. This CDR3 comprises 15 residues. V trimming: 5 bases; J trimming: 6 bases; junction bases outside the gene matches: 10. CDR3 bases: TGTGCCAGCAGTCCCCGGCAGGGGGTCGGTCAGCCCCAGCATTTT. It specifies CASSPRQGVGQPQHF.

This sequence joins TRBV6-5 and TRBJ1-6; the match to TRBD1 covers 7 bases. Germline V gene lookup returns CDR1 MNHEY and CDR2 SVGAGI. The CDR3 sequence is 15 residues long. V lost 6 bases to trimming and J lost 6 bases; unmatched junction nucleotides: 8. As DNA, the CDR3 is TGTGCCAGCAGCGGGCTGGACAGGAGTAATTCACCCCTCCACTTT. This codes for CASSGLDRSNSPLHF.

The V call is TRBV7-8, the J call TRBJ2-7, with TRBD1 as a possible D gene (5 bases). The V end was cut by 6 bases, the J end by 2 bases, with 14 bases between. Germline CDR1 SGHVS, CDR2 FQNEAQ. This CDR3 contains 14 residues. CDR3 sequence reads: CASSRTPGPYEQYF. As DNA, the CDR3 is TGTGCCAGCAGTCGGACCCCAGGGCCCTACGAGCAGTACTTC.

The chain carries TRBV28 and TRBJ1-5, with TRBD1 matching 7 bases. The germline CDR1 and CDR2 sequences are MDHEN and SYDVKM. J was trimmed by 1 base and V by 5 bases; bases with no gene match: 5. This CDR3 has 15 amino acids. The chain's CDR3 is CASSQTDRSNQPQHF. In nucleotides, the CDR3 is TGTGCCAGCAGTCAAACGGACAGGAGCAATCAGCCCCAGCATTTT.

The V call is TRBV2, the J call TRBJ1-3; tentatively, D is TRBD1 (5 bases). The CDR3 extends over 13 amino acids. Trimming stripped 3 bases from V and 4 bases from J, with 7 bases between. From germline, CDR1 is SNHLY and CDR2 FYNNEI. CDR3 in amino acids: CASSEKGGNTIYF. CDR3 bases: TGTGCCAGCAGTGAGAAGGGGGGAAACACCATATATTTT.

The chain is built from TRBV7-3 and TRBJ2-3; possible D gene TRBD2, 5 bases. In germline, CDR1 is SGHTA, CDR2 FQGTGA. Trimming stripped 3 bases from V and 4 bases from J, with 11 bases between. CDR3 length: 14 amino acids. CDR3 sequence reads: CASSFTGSADTQYF. Here the CDR3 DNA reads TGTGCCAGCAGCTTCACGGGATCGGCAGATACGCAGTATTTT.

This clone was recorded once. The V gene is TRBV29-1, the J gene TRBJ2-7, with 10 nucleotides matching TRBD2. The J segment lost 2 bases and the V segment lost 6 bases, leaving 7 bases of the junction unmatched. Germline V CDR1 and CDR2: SQVTM, ANQGSEA. The CDR3 is 14 amino acids. The CDR3 DNA follows: TGCAGCGTGCACACTAGCGGGAAAGCCTACGAGCAGTACTTC. Its protein product is CSVHTSGKAYEQYF.

J is TRBJ2-1 and V is TRBV29-1, with 7 nucleotides matching TRBD2. Germline lookup yields CDR1 SQVTM and CDR2 ANQGSEA. This CDR3 comprises 15 residues. V dropped 6 bases and J dropped 0; count of bases not matched to a gene: 8. CDR3 loop: CSVGSGSSSYNEQFF. CDR3 DNA sequence: TGCAGCGTAGGTAGCGGGTCAAGCTCCTACAATGAGCAGTTCTTC.

This clone appeared once. The rearrangement joins TRBV5-1 to TRBJ2-7; tentative D call: TRBD2 (5 bases). Germline loops: CDR1 SGHRS, CDR2 YFSETQ. This CDR3 has 16 amino acids. V lost 0 bases and J lost 3, with 16 bases in between. The CDR3 reads CASSLESGRPNYEQYF. DNA for the CDR3: TGCGCCAGCAGCTTGGAGAGTGGGAGACCCAACTACGAGCAGTACTTC.

A single count supports this clone. V gene TRBV7-9 combines with J gene TRBJ2-7; D remains unclear. Trimming shortened V by 5 bases and J by 5 bases, and 13 bases separated the two germline ends. Germline V lookup: CDR1 SEHNR, CDR2 FQNEAQ (reference sequence). CDR3 length: 13 amino acids. Here the CDR3 DNA reads TGTGCCAGCAGCGTCAAGGCAGGCAACGAGCAGTACTTC. Its protein is CASSVKAGNEQYF.

V and J are TRBV11-3 and TRBJ2-3, with TRBD1 matching 9 bases. The CDR3 sequence is 12 residues long. CDR1 and CDR2 from the germline V gene are SGHNT and YENEEA. With 5 bases clipped from V and 13 bases from J, the junction kept 7 bases outside the gene matches. The chain's CDR3 is CASSKGQGREYF. In DNA form, the CDR3 reads TGTGCCAGCAGCAAGGGACAGGGTCGTGAGTATTTT.

J is TRBJ2-5 and V is TRBV3-1 (or the pseudogene TRBV3-2), with 9 bases lining up with TRBD2. The V and J ends lost 0 bases and 5 bases, in that order; junction bases with no gene match: 10. Germline CDR1 is LGHDT and CDR2 is YNNKEL (reference sequence). The CDR3 totals 17 residues. The CDR3: CASSQDFEREDWETQYF. The CDR3 DNA is TGTGCCAGCAGCCAAGATTTCGAGCGGGAGGACTGGGAGACCCAGTACTTC.

The chain combines TRBV11-3 with TRBJ2-7; maybe TRBD2 (5 bases). Trimming pared 5 bases from V and 6 bases from J, leaving 20 bases between. Germline V CDR1 and CDR2: SGHNT, YENEEA. The CDR3 is 15 amino acids. CDR3 in DNA: TGTGCCAGCAGCCCATCGGACGTGACGGAGGTCGAGCAGTACTTC. Encoded protein: CASSPSDVTEVEQYF.

The chain links TRBV19 to TRBJ1-1; 8 bases are shared with TRBD1. After removal of 6 bases from V and 0 bases from J, the junction contained 6 bases not matched to a gene. This CDR3 spans 15 amino acids. Germline assignment: CDR1 LNHDA and CDR2 SQIVND (reference sequence). The CDR3 DNA follows: TGTGCCAGTAGCCCGACAGGGGTAGTGAACACTGAAGCTTTCTTT. Protein product: CASSPTGVVNTEAFF.